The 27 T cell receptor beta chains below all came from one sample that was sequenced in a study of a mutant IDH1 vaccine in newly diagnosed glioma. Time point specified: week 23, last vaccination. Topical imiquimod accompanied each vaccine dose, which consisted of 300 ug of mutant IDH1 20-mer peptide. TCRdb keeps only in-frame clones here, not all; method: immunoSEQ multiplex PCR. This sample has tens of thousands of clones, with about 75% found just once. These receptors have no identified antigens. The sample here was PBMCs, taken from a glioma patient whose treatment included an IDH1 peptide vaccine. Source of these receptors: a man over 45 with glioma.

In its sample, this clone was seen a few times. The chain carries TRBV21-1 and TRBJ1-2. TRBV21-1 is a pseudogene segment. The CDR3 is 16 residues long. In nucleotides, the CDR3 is TGTGCCAGCAGCAAATTCCTGTTGGGGGACCACTATGGCTACACCTTC. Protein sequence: CASSKFLLGDHYGYTF.

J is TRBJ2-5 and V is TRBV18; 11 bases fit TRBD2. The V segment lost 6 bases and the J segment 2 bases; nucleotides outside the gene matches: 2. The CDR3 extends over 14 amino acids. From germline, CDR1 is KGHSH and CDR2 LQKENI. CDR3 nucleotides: TGTGCCAGCTCGCCTAGCGGGGGGCAAGAGACCCAGTACTTC. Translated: CASSPSGGQETQYF.

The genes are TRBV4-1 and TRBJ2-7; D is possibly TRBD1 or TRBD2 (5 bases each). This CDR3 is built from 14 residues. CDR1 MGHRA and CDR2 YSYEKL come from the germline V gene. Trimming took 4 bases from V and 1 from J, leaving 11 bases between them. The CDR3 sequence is CASSLTGRSYEQYF. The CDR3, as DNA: TGCGCCAGCAGCCTCACGGGACGGTCCTACGAGCAGTACTTC.

Here the CDR3 DNA reads TGTGCCAGCAGCCCTAGCGGGGGGATCCACAATGAGCAGTTCTTC. Its protein is CASSPSGGIHNEQFF. The chain has TRBV11-3 and TRBJ2-1, with 11 bases fitting TRBD2. V shed 5 bases, J shed 5 bases, and the junction held 5 bases outside the gene matches. Germline V gives CDR1 SGHNT, CDR2 YENEEA. CDR3 length equals 15 residues.

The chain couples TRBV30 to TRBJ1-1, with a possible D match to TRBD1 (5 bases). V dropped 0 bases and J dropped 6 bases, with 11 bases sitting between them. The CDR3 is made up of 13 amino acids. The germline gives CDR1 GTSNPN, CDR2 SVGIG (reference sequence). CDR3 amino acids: CAWSVQVSAEAFF. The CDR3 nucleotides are TGTGCCTGGAGTGTACAGGTTTCCGCTGAAGCTTTCTTT.

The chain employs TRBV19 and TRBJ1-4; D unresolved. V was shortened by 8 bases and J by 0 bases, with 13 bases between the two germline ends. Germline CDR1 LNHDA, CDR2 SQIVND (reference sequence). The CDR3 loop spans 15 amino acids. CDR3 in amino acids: CASAYRPTTNEKLFF. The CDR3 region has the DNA TGTGCCAGTGCCTACCGGCCCACAACTAATGAAAAACTGTTTTTT.

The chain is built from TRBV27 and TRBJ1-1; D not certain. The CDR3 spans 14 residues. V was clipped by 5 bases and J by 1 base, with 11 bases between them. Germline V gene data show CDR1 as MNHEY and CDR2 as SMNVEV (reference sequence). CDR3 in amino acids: CASSPTQTNTEAFF. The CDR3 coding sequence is TGTGCCAGCAGTCCTACACAGACGAACACTGAAGCTTTCTTT.

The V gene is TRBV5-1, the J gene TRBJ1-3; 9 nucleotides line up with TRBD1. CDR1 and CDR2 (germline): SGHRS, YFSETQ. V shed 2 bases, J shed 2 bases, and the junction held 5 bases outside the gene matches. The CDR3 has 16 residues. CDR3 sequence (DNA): TGCGCCAGCAGCTTCGACGGACAGGGGACTGGAAACACCATATATTTT. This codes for CASSFDGQGTGNTIYF. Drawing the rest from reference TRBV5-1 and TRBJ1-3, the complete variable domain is KAGVTQTPRYLIKTRGQQVTLSCSPISGHRSVSWYQQTPGQGLQFLFEYFSETQRNKGNFPGRFSGRQFSNSRSEMNVSTLELGDSALYLCASSFDGQGTGNTIYFGEGSWLTVV.

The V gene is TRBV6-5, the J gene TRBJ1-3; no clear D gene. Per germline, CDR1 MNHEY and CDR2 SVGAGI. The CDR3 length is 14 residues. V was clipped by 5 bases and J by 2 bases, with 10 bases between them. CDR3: CASSPSLTGNTIYF. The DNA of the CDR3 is TGTGCCAGCAGTCCCAGCCTTACTGGAAACACCATATATTTT.

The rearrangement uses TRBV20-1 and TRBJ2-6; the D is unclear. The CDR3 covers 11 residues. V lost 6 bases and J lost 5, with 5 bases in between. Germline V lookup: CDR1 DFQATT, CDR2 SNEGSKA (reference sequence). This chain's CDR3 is CSAHRANVLTF. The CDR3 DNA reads TGCAGTGCGCACCGGGCCAACGTCCTGACTTTC.

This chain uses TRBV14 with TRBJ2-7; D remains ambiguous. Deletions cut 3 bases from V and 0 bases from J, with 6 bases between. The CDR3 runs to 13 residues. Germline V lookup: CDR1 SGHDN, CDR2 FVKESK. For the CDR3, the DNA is TGTGCCAGCAGCCAGTTCCGCTCCTACGAGCAGTACTTC. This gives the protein CASSQFRSYEQYF.

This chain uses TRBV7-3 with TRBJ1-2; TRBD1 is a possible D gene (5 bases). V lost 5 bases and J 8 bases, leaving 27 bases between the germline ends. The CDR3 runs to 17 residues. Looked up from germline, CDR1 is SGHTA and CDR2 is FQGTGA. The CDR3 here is CASSPTGETGRAGGYTF. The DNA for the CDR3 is TGTGCCAGCAGCCCAACGGGTGAAACGGGACGGGCGGGAGGCTACACCTTC.

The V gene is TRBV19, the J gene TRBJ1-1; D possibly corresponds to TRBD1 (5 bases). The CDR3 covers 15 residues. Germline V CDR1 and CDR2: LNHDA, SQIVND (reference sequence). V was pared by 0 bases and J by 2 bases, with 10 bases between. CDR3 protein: CASSIDLGENTEAFF. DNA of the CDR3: TGTGCCAGTAGTATAGATCTAGGGGAAAACACTGAAGCTTTCTTT. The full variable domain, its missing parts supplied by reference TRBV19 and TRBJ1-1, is DGGITQSPKYLFRKEGQNVTLSCEQNLNHDAMYWYRQDPGQGLRLIYYSQIVNDFQKGDIAEGYSVSREKKESFPLTVTSAQKNPTAFYLCASSIDLGENTEAFFGQGTRLTVV.

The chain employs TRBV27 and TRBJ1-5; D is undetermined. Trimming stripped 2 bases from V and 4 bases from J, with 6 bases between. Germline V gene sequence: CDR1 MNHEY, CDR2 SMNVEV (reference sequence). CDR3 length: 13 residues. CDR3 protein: CASSLAGNQPQHF. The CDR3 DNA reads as TGTGCCAGCAGTTTAGCAGGAAATCAGCCCCAGCATTTT.

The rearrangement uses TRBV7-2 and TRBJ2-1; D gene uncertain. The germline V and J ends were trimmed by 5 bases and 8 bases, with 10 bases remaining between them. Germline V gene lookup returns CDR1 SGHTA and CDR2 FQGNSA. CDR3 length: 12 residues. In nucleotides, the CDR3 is TGTGCCAGCAGCCCGAATAGCTATGAGCAGTTCTTC. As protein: CASSPNSYEQFF.

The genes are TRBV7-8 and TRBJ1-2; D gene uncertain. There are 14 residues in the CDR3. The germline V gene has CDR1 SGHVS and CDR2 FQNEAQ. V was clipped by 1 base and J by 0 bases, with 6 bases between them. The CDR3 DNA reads TGTGCCAGCAGCTTAGGATCCTCTAACTATGGCTACACCTTC. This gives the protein CASSLGSSNYGYTF. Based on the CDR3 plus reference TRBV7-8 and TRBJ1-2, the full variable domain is GAGVSQSPRYKVAKRGQDVALRCDPISGHVSLFWYQQALGQGPEFLTYFQNEAQLDKSGLPSDRFFAERPEGSVSTLKIQRTQQEDSAVYLCASSLGSSNYGYTFGSGTRLTVV.

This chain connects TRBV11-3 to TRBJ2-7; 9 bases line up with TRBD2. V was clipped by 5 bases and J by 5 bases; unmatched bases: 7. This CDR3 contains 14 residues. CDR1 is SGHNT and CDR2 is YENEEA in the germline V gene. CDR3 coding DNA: TGTGCCAGCAGCCGGGGCGGGGGGGCTGACGAGCAGTACTTC. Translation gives CASSRGGGADEQYF.

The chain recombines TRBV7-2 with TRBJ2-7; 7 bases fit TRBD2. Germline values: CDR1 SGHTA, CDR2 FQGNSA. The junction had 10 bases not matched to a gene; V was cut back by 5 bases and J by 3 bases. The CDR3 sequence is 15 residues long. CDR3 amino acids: CASSVEPGLIYEQYF. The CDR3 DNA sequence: TGTGCCAGCAGCGTAGAGCCGGGACTAATCTACGAGCAGTACTTC.

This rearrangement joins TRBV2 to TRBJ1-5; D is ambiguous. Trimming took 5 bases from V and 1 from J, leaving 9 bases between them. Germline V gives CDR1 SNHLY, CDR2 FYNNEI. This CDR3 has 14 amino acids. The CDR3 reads CASSLEQSNQPQHF. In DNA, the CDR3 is TGTGCCAGCAGTCTAGAACAAAGCAATCAGCCCCAGCATTTT.

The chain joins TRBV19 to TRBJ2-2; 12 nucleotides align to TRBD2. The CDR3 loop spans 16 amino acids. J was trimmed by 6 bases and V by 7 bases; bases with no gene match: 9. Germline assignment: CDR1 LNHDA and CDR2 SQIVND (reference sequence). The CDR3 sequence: CASKPPSGGAPGELFF. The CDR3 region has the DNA TGTGCCAGTAAGCCTCCTAGCGGGGGGGCCCCCGGGGAGCTGTTTTTT. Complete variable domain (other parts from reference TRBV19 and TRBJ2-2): DGGITQSPKYLFRKEGQNVTLSCEQNLNHDAMYWYRQDPGQGLRLIYYSQIVNDFQKGDIAEGYSVSREKKESFPLTVTSAQKNPTAFYLCASKPPSGGAPGELFFGEGSRLTVL.

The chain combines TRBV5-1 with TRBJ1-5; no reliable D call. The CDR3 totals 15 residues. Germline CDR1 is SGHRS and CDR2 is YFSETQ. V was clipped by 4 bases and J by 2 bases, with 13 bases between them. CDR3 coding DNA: TGCGCCAGCAGCCGATCGGGGAGAGGCAATCAGCCCCAGCATTTT. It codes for CASSRSGRGNQPQHF.

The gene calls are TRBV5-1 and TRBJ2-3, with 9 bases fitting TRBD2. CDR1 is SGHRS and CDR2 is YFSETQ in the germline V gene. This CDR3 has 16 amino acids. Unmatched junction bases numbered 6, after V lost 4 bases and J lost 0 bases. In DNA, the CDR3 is TGCGCCAGCAGCCCTCGGCTAGCGGGGAGCACAGATACGCAGTATTTT. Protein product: CASSPRLAGSTDTQYF.

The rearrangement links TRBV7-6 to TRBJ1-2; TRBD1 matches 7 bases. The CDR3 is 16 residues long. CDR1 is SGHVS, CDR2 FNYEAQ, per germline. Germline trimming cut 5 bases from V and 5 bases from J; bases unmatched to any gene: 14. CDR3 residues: CASSPDSTGVPYGYTF. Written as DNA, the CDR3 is TGTGCCAGCAGCCCTGATTCAACAGGGGTCCCATATGGCTACACCTTC.

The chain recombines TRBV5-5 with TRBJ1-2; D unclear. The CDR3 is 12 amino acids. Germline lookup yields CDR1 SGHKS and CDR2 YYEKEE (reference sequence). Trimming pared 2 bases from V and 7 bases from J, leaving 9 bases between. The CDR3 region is CASSFDTSGYTF. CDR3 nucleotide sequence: TGTGCCAGCAGCTTCGACACTTCTGGCTACACCTTC.

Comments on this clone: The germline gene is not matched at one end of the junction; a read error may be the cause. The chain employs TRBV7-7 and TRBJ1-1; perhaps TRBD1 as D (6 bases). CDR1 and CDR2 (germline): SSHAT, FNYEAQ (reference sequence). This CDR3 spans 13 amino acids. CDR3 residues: CASSLRGDTEAFF. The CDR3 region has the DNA TGTGCTAGCAGCTTAAGGGGGGACACTGAAGCTTTCTTT.

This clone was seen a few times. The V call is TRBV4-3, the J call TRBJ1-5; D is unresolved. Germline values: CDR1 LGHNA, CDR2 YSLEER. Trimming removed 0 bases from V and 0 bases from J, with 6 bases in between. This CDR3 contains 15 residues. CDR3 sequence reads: CASSQEDGSNQPQHF. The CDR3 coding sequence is TGCGCCAGCAGCCAAGAGGACGGTAGCAATCAGCCCCAGCATTTT.

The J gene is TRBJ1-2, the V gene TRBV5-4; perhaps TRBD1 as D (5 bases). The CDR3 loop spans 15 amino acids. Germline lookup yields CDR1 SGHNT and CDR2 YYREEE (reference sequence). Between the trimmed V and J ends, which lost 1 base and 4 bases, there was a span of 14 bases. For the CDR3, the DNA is TGTGCCAGCAGCTTGCCGTCTCAGGGAAGCTATGGCTACACCTTC. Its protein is CASSLPSQGSYGYTF.